This T cell receptor (beta chain) was sequenced during a study of blood T cell repertoires in COVID-19. The overall study: The origin of the acute and convalescent COVID-19 samples was the United States, Italy and Spain. Nucleic acid was either cDNA or gDNA, and it came from T cells, B-cell-depleted T cells, or PBMCs.

V lost 2 bases, J lost 8 bases, and 5 bases stayed unmatched. This CDR3 region has 13 residues. From germline, CDR1 is SGHVS and CDR2 FNYEAQ. Original methodology: Estimated nucleated cell counts came from reference gene primer amplification. Sequenced by immunoSEQ multiplex PCR; TCRdb stores in-frame clones only, minus some. The DNA gave D and trimming, while V, J and clone size come from that table. The table lists about 260,000 clones, around 87% of them singletons. The rearrangement joins TRBV7-6 to TRBJ1-1; 7 nucleotides agree with TRBD1. Sequenced material: peripheral blood. The source of this sequence is a woman in her 40s who had recovered from COVID-19. The DNA for the CDR3 is TGTGCCAGCAGCTTAAACAGGGGCTGGGAAGCTTTCTTT. The encoded protein is CASSLNRGWEAFF.